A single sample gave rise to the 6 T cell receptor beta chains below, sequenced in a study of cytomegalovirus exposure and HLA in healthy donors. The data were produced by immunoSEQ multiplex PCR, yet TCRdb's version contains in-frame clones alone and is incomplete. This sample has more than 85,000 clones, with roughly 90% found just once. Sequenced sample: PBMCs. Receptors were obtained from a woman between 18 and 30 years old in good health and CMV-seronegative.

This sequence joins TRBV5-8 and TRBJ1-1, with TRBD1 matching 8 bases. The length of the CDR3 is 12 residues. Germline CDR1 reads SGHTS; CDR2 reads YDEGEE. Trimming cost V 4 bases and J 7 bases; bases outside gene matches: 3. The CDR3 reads CASSSGQGEAFF. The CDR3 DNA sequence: TGTGCCAGCAGCAGCGGACAGGGTGAAGCTTTCTTT.

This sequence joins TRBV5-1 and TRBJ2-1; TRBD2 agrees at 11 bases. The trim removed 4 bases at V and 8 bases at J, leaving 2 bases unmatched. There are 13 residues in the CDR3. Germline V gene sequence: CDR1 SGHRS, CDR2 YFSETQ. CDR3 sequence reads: CASSTTSGDEQFF. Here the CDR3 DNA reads TGCGCCAGCAGCACGACTAGCGGGGATGAGCAGTTCTTC.

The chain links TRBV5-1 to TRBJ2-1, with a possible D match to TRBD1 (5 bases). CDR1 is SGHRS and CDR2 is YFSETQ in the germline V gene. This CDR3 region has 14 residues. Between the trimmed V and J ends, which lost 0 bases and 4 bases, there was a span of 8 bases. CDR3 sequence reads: CASSLGQIYNEQFF. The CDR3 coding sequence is TGCGCCAGCAGCTTGGGACAGATTTACAATGAGCAGTTCTTC.

The CDR3 protein is CASSDGPGQTNTGELFF. The CDR3 nucleotides read TGTGCCAGTAGCGATGGTCCGGGACAGACGAACACCGGGGAGCTGTTTTTT. The chain recombines TRBV19 with TRBJ2-2; 7 bases agree with TRBD1. The length of the CDR3 is 17 residues. CDR1 LNHDA and CDR2 SQIVND come from the germline V gene (reference sequence). The J segment lost 0 bases and the V segment lost 6 bases, leaving 10 bases of the junction unmatched.

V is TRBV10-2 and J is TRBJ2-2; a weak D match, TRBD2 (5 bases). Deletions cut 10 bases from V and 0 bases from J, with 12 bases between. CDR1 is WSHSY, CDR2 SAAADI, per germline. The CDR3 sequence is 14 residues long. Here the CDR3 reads CATRTPANTGELFF. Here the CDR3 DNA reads TGCGCCACCCGGACTCCCGCGAACACCGGGGAGCTGTTTTTT.

The CDR3 here is CASSIRRGSSYEQYF. For the CDR3, the DNA is TGTGCCAGTAGTATCCGACGGGGGAGCTCCTACGAGCAGTACTTC. The rearrangement joins TRBV19 to TRBJ2-7; the D gene is possibly TRBD2 (6 bases). The CDR3 loop spans 15 amino acids. V lost 3 bases and J lost 0, with 12 bases in between. Germline V CDR1 and CDR2: LNHDA, SQIVND (reference sequence). Variable domain in full (rest from reference TRBV19 and TRBJ2-7): DGGITQSPKYLFRKEGQNVTLSCEQNLNHDAMYWYRQDPGQGLRLIYYSQIVNDFQKGDIAEGYSVSREKKESFPLTVTSAQKNPTAFYLCASSIRRGSSYEQYFGPGTRLTVT.